These 14 T cell receptor beta chains share one sample of origin, sequenced in a study of blood T cell repertoires in COVID-19. Some clones are missing from TCRdb's copy, which holds only in-frame ones; the method was immunoSEQ multiplex PCR. The profile covers approximately 150,000 clones, with approximately 88% appearing a single time and more than 1.4% taken by the ten largest. Source material: peripheral blood. The receptors here all came from a man aged 55-75 years with acute or convalescent COVID-19.

J is TRBJ1-2 and V is TRBV7-3, with 9 bases fitting TRBD1. Losses at the gene ends were 4 bases for V and 8 bases for J; bases not matched to a gene: 5. CDR1 and CDR2 from the germline V gene are SGHTA and FQGTGA. The CDR3 has 13 residues. CDR3 sequence (DNA): TGTGCCAGCAGCTCGCGACAGGGGGAGGGCTACACCTTC. This codes for CASSSRQGEGYTF.

V and J are TRBV18 and TRBJ2-3; 8 bases are shared with TRBD2. The CDR3 is made up of 21 amino acids. The J segment lost 0 bases and the V segment lost 3 bases, leaving 20 bases of the junction unmatched. In germline, CDR1 is KGHSH, CDR2 LQKENI. CDR3 in DNA: TGTGCCAGCTCACCCCTCCCTTTAGCGGGGCAAAGATTCGCTAGCACAGATACGCAGTATTTT. Protein product: CASSPLPLAGQRFASTDTQYF.

This rearrangement joins TRBV27 to TRBJ1-6; 9 positions match TRBD1. The CDR3 consists of 16 residues. Germline CDR1 MNHEY, CDR2 SMNVEV (reference sequence). Germline trimming cut 7 bases from V and 7 bases from J; bases unmatched to any gene: 11. The CDR3 loop reads CASNGRTGVTNSPLHF. In nucleotides, the CDR3 is TGTGCCAGCAACGGGAGGACAGGGGTGACAAATTCACCCCTCCACTTT.

The V gene is TRBV14, the J gene TRBJ2-5; a possible D gene is TRBD2 (5 bases). Germline CDR1 reads SGHDN; CDR2 reads FVKESK. Deletions cut 8 bases from V and 5 bases from J, with 15 bases between. This CDR3 contains 13 residues. CDR3 sequence: CASARGSVETQYF. The CDR3 nucleotides read TGTGCCAGCGCACGGGGTAGCGTGGAGACCCAGTACTTC.

CDR3 in amino acids: CASAPGVSGNTIYF. The CDR3 bases are TGTGCCAGCGCCCCGGGGGTCTCTGGAAACACCATATATTTT. The rearrangement uses TRBV27 and TRBJ1-3; the D gene is possibly TRBD1 (5 bases). CDR3 size: 14 residues. Germline V gene lookup returns CDR1 MNHEY and CDR2 SMNVEV (reference sequence). Trimming removed 8 bases from V and 0 bases from J, with 11 bases in between.

The rearrangement joins TRBV20-1 to TRBJ2-3, with 13 bases matching TRBD2. Trimming cost V 3 bases and J 0 bases; bases outside gene matches: 6. This CDR3 has 17 residues. Germline V lookup: CDR1 DFQATT, CDR2 SNEGSKA (reference sequence). As DNA, the CDR3 is TGCAGTGCTAGTGGGACTAGCGGGACCTCTAGCACAGATACGCAGTATTTT. It is translated as CSASGTSGTSSTDTQYF.

The gene calls are TRBV5-1 and TRBJ2-1, with 8 bases lining up with TRBD2. V dropped 2 bases and J dropped 0; count of bases not matched to a gene: 7. CDR3 length: 17 residues. CDR1 is SGHRS and CDR2 is YFSETQ in the germline V gene. The CDR3 sequence is CASSFERGKSSYNEQFF. The CDR3 nucleotides are TGCGCCAGCAGCTTCGAGCGGGGGAAAAGCTCCTACAATGAGCAGTTCTTC.

The rearrangement joins TRBV24-1 to TRBJ2-1; 11 positions agree with TRBD2. The CDR3 contains 15 residues. V gave up 1 base and J gave up 6 bases; unmatched junction bases: 1. Germline lookup yields CDR1 KGHDR and CDR2 SFDVKD. The DNA for the CDR3 is TGTGCCACCAGTGATTTTGGACTAGCGGGCAATGAGCAGTTCTTC. Translating gives CATSDFGLAGNEQFF.

J is TRBJ2-2 and V is TRBV5-4; TRBD1 agrees at 9 bases. This CDR3 is built from 15 residues. V was pared by 0 bases and J by 8 bases, with 5 bases of the junction left unmatched. The germline CDR1 and CDR2 sequences are SGHNT and YYREEE (reference sequence). The DNA for the CDR3 is TGTGCCAGCAGCTTGGACAGGGGGCTTGTAGGGGAGCTGTTTTTT. It specifies CASSLDRGLVGELFF.

The J gene is TRBJ2-1, the V gene TRBV6-5, with 12 bases that match TRBD2. The CDR3 length is 14 residues. Germline loops: CDR1 MNHEY, CDR2 SVGAGI. With V trimmed by 6 bases and J by 11 bases, 8 bases remained unmatched. DNA of the CDR3: TGTGCCAGCAGGACTAGCGGGAGTGCGAGTAAGCAGTTCTTC. Translating gives CASRTSGSASKQFF.

This clone was recorded a few times. V and J are TRBV6-1 and TRBJ1-3; maybe TRBD1 (5 bases). The germline V and J ends were trimmed by 1 base and 7 bases, with 11 bases remaining between them. The CDR3 length is 14 residues. The germline CDR1 and CDR2 sequences are MNHNS and SASEGT. In DNA, the CDR3 is TGTGCCAGCAGTGAAGGGTCAGGGAGGAACACCATATATTTT. Amino acids: CASSEGSGRNTIYF.

The CDR3 loop is CASSFLEGGGTEAFF. CDR3 in DNA: TGCGCCAGCAGCTTTTTAGAAGGGGGCGGCACTGAAGCTTTCTTT. The chain carries TRBV5-1 and TRBJ1-1; 7 bases are a match to TRBD1. The CDR3 is 15 amino acids. V shed 2 bases and J 4 bases; nucleotides not matched to a gene: 8. Germline values: CDR1 SGHRS, CDR2 YFSETQ. Combining the CDR3 with reference TRBV5-1 and TRBJ1-1 gives the whole variable domain KAGVTQTPRYLIKTRGQQVTLSCSPISGHRSVSWYQQTPGQGLQFLFEYFSETQRNKGNFPGRFSGRQFSNSRSEMNVSTLELGDSALYLCASSFLEGGGTEAFFGQGTRLTVV.

V usage is TRBV27 and J usage is TRBJ2-1, with a weak D call TRBD2 (5 bases). The germline CDR1 and CDR2 sequences are MNHEY and SMNVEV (reference sequence). The V and J ends lost 5 bases and 6 bases respectively, with 14 bases between them. This CDR3 has 14 amino acids. This CDR3 is CASSTMTIINEQFF. DNA of the CDR3: TGTGCCAGCAGTACAATGACTATTATCAATGAGCAGTTCTTC.

The rearrangement links TRBV11-3 to TRBJ2-5, with 7 bases matching TRBD1. The V gene end was trimmed by 5 bases and the J gene end by 2 bases; junction bases not matched to a gene: 5. The V gene's germline CDR1 is SGHNT and CDR2 YENEEA. This CDR3 is 14 amino acids long. CDR3 nucleotide sequence: TGTGCCAGCAGCCCGGGACAGCCACAAGAGACCCAGTACTTC. It codes for CASSPGQPQETQYF. The full variable domain, in which reference TRBV11-3 and TRBJ2-5 provide the parts outside the CDR3, is EAGVVQSPRYKIIEKKQPVAFWCNPISGHNTLYWYLQNLGQGPELLIRYENEEAVDDSQLPKDRFSAERLKGVDSTLKIQPAELGDSAVYLCASSPGQPQETQYFGPGTRLLVL.